One sample yielded the 13 T cell receptor beta chains listed below, sequenced in a study of cytomegalovirus exposure and HLA in healthy donors. This PCR relied on a set of 60 Vbeta primers and 13 Jbeta primers. The protocol was immunoSEQ multiplex PCR, while the TCRdb copy is restricted to in-frame clones and leaves out a portion. The data hold under 150,000 clones, with 70% to 85% observed a single time. Material: PBMCs. These receptors were obtained from a man aged 35 to 55 in good health and CMV-seropositive.

This clone has only a few counts. The V call is TRBV30, the J call TRBJ1-2, with 9 bases that match TRBD1. The CDR3 covers 14 residues. The J segment lost 4 bases and the V segment lost 3 bases, leaving 6 bases of the junction unmatched. Germline loops: CDR1 GTSNPN, CDR2 SVGIG (reference sequence). The CDR3 is CAWSAGTGPYGYTF. The CDR3 DNA reads TGTGCCTGGAGCGCCGGGACAGGGCCCTATGGCTACACCTTC.

The V and J genes are TRBV5-6 and TRBJ1-4, with 8 positions matching TRBD1. The CDR3 extends over 15 amino acids. The V and J ends lost 3 bases and 10 bases, in that order; junction bases with no gene match: 11. The V gene's germline CDR1 is SGHDT and CDR2 YYEEEE. CDR3 bases: TGTGCCAGCAGCTCACGACAGGGGACCTGGGGAAAACTGTTTTTT. It codes for CASSSRQGTWGKLFF.

V usage is TRBV29-1 and J usage is TRBJ2-4, with 7 bases that match TRBD1. The CDR3 covers 13 residues. Germline CDR1 SQVTM, CDR2 ANQGSEA. V lost 4 bases and J lost 7; bases outside the gene matches: 7. The CDR3 protein is CSVGHRGRNIQYF. The CDR3 DNA follows: TGCAGCGTTGGTCACAGGGGAAGGAACATTCAGTACTTC.

J is TRBJ2-7 and V is TRBV7-3; a possible D gene is TRBD2 (5 bases). Germline V gene data show CDR1 as SGHTA and CDR2 as FQGTGA. Trimming pared 2 bases from V and 2 bases from J, leaving 16 bases between. This CDR3 is 16 amino acids long. This CDR3 reads CASSLGPTSGPYEQYF. The DNA for the CDR3 is TGTGCCAGCAGCTTAGGGCCGACCAGCGGACCCTACGAGCAGTACTTC. The full variable domain, in which reference TRBV7-3 and TRBJ2-7 provide the parts outside the CDR3, is GAGVSQTPSNKVTEKGKYVELRCDPISGHTALYWYRQSLGQGPEFLIYFQGTGAADDSGLPNDRFFAVRPEGSVSTLKIQRTERGDSAVYLCASSLGPTSGPYEQYFGPGTRLTVT.

This clone was found a few times. The chain is built from TRBV4-1 and TRBJ1-2; 11 bases align to TRBD1. Germline lookup yields CDR1 MGHRA and CDR2 YSYEKL. The CDR3 runs to 17 residues. Trimming removed 4 bases from V and 4 bases from J; junction bases left unmatched: 11. CDR3 coding DNA: TGCGCCAGCAGCCGCCGGGACAGGGGGTCCTATTTCTATGGCTACACCTTC. Its protein product is CASSRRDRGSYFYGYTF.

As concerns this clone: The germline gene is not matched at one end of the junction; a read error may be the cause. The gene calls are TRBV5-4 and TRBJ1-3; D is uncertain. Germline CDR1 SGHNT, CDR2 YYREEE (reference sequence). This CDR3 is built from 14 residues. The CDR3 bases are TGCGCCAGCAGCCCAACTAGGGCTGGAAACACCATATATTTT. This translates into CASSPTRAGNTIYF.

CDR3 sequence (DNA): TGTGCCAGCAGCGTAGTTTCAGGGCGCCCAACCTCTGGGGCCAACGTCCTGACTTTC. Protein: CASSVVSGRPTSGANVLTF. V and J are TRBV9 and TRBJ2-6, with a possible D match to TRBD1 (5 bases). Germline CDR1 is SGDLS and CDR2 is YYNGEE. V dropped 0 bases and J dropped 0 bases, with 16 bases sitting between them. The CDR3 is 19 residues long.

This chain connects TRBV25-1 to TRBJ1-6, with 7 bases aligning to TRBD1. Germline assignment: CDR1 MGHDK and CDR2 SYGVNS. The CDR3 spans 13 residues. V lost 4 bases to trimming and J lost 15 bases; unmatched junction nucleotides: 9. Written as DNA, the CDR3 is TGTGCCAGCAGTGCGGAAGACAGGGTTGTCCTCCACTTT. Protein: CASSAEDRVVLHF. Looking up the rest from reference TRBV25-1 and TRBJ1-6 gives the full variable domain: EADIYQTPRYLVIGTGKKITLECSQTMGHDKMYWYQQDPGMELHLIHYSYGVNSTEKGDLSSESTVSRIRTEHFPLTLESARPSHTSQYLCASSAEDRVVLHFGNGTRLTVT.

V gene TRBV6-6 combines with J gene TRBJ2-3; the D is unclear. The V and J ends lost 8 bases and 2 bases respectively, with 11 bases between them. Germline values: CDR1 MNHNY, CDR2 SVGAGI (reference sequence). The CDR3 runs 13 residues. In DNA, the CDR3 is TGTGCCAGCCTTTTGACTGTCACAGATACGCAGTATTTT. As protein: CASLLTVTDTQYF.

As to this clone: Other nucleotide sequences in the sample specify the same CDR3. The chain couples TRBV7-2 to TRBJ1-1, with 9 bases fitting TRBD1. CDR3 length: 14 residues. Losses at the gene ends were 5 bases for V and 5 bases for J; bases not matched to a gene: 6. The germline V gene has CDR1 SGHTA and CDR2 FQGNSA. CDR3 sequence: CASSLGQGWTEAFF. The CDR3 DNA reads as TGTGCCAGCAGCCTAGGACAGGGGTGGACTGAAGCTTTCTTT. The full variable domain, rest sourced from reference TRBV7-2 and TRBJ1-1, is GAGVSQSPSNKVTEKGKDVELRCDPISGHTALYWYRQSLGQGLEFLIYFQGNSAPDKSGLPSDRFSAERTGGSVSTLTIQRTQQEDSAVYLCASSLGQGWTEAFFGQGTRLTVV.

This clone was recorded once. J is TRBJ2-3 and V is TRBV5-1; 11 nucleotides match TRBD2. The CDR3 loop spans 16 amino acids. The germline gives CDR1 SGHRS, CDR2 YFSETQ. Trimming removed 4 bases from V and 4 bases from J; junction bases left unmatched: 8. CDR3 nucleotides: TGCGCCAGCAGCCTGCCTGTAGCGGGAGGGCCAGATACGCAGTATTTT. This sequence encodes CASSLPVAGGPDTQYF.

This clone was detected a few times. The V and J genes are TRBV5-8 and TRBJ1-5; D not resolved. The CDR3 runs to 17 residues. The V end was cut by 6 bases, the J end by 3 bases, with 22 bases between. CDR1 and CDR2 from the germline V gene are SGHTS and YDEGEE. CDR3 residues: CASNKGLRAQINQPQHF. In DNA, the CDR3 is TGTGCCAGCAACAAAGGCTTGAGGGCGCAGATCAATCAGCCCCAGCATTTT. The complete variable domain, with remaining parts taken from reference TRBV5-8 and TRBJ1-5, reads EAGVTQSPTHLIKTRGQQATLRCSPISGHTSVYWYQQALGLGLQFLLWYDEGEERNRGNFPPRFSGRQFPNYSSELNVNALELEDSALYLCASNKGLRAQINQPQHFGDGTRLSIL.

This chain uses TRBV5-6 with TRBJ1-5; D is possibly TRBD1 (6 bases). From germline, CDR1 is SGHDT and CDR2 YYEEEE. Trimming pared 2 bases from V and 1 base from J, leaving 13 bases between. The length of the CDR3 is 16 residues. This chain's CDR3 is CASSFSRGASNQPQHF. The CDR3 nucleotides are TGTGCCAGCAGCTTTTCCAGGGGAGCCAGCAATCAGCCCCAGCATTTT.